Below, one T cell receptor (beta chain) is given with its context. Its antigen remains undetermined. The input lacks base qualities; no much larger clone sits a single base away. This entry belongs to a study of blood T cells in healthy people across ages (dated by TCRdb to the mid-2010s). Study-wide context: Template switching captured roughly one uniquely barcoded TCR beta cDNA molecule per two T cells in model experiments. Four age groups were formed from the donors: young (average 16 years), middle-aged (approximately 40), aged (62) and long-lived (82). The study measured age-related changes in TCR beta repertoire diversity using deep sequencing normalized with unique cDNA molecular identifiers. To avoid experimental bias, donors of different ages were distributed randomly across sequencing lanes. Using the same blood draw, the study looked at two additional independent replicas of 1 million unique cDNA reads for two donors, one aged 18 to 30 and the other aged 80 or older.

The investigation overall reported the following: Bulk unsorted PBMC profiling prevented conclusive comparison of naive and antigen-experienced compartments. As age increased, observed TCR beta diversity per million T cells dropped in a roughly linear way, and a significant reduction was already evident by age about 40. Estimates of total diversity from one million sequenced T cells were regarded as lower bounds and underestimates. Because donor CMV infection status was unknown, age-related changes in expanded clonotypes were potentially confounded. Compared with the aged group, the long-lived group had more naive CD4+ T cells, fewer expanded clones and increased TCR diversity, a pattern suggesting age selection. The percentage of naive T cells measured by flow cytometry correlated strongly with observed TCR beta diversity.

The approximately 41 donors, aged about 6 to 100 years, were systemically healthy Caucasian individuals from Russia. Each donor gave ten milliliters of peripheral blood, drawn into EDTA-treated Vacutainer tubes. Ficoll-Paque density-gradient centrifugation was used to isolate PBMCs, with at least 6.5 million per sample. Total RNA, at least 6 micrograms per sample, was extracted from PBMCs with Trizol reagent. Naive CD45RAhigh/CD27high T cell percentages were measured by flow cytometry on a PBMC aliquot from every donor. The CDR3 holds 16 amino acids from the cysteine to the phenylalanine. The retained sequence is limited to the CDR3, 48 bases, with the frame set at the first base. CDR1 SGHRS and CDR2 YFSETQ are derived from the germline V gene. From V the trimming removes 4 bases and from J it removes 4 bases, while the gene matches leave 9 bases of the junction unaccounted for. Libraries were made using 5' RACE. The sequencing machine was an Illumina HiSeq 2500. A second PCR of about 7 to 12 cycles was run with a J-beta primer mix and a sample-barcoded 5' primer. A unique molecular identifier was introduced onto each TCR beta cDNA molecule by a template-switch 5' adaptor carrying 12 random nucleotides. At least 2.5 million CDR3-containing paired-end reads were obtained from each sample. First-strand cDNA synthesis was performed from all RNA using the Mint cDNA synthesis kit, with priming by a TRBC-specific oligonucleotide. Following uracil-DNA glycosylase treatment, a first 18-cycle PCR with universal primers M1SS and BC2_uni_R was performed on all cDNA. In the paper's pipeline: Each sample was normalized by randomly selecting 1 million high-quality reads, each carrying a distinct molecular identifier. Instead of being binned into consensus sequences, reads with shared molecular identifiers were discarded. MiTCR, set to a Q25 quality threshold and the strictest error-elimination algorithm, was used for CDR3 identification, clonotype clustering and error correction. A nonparametric unseen species model using Euler transformation provided a lower-bound estimate of total TCR beta diversity. TCRdb passed the public sequencing reads through fastp at Q25 and MiXCR, retaining productive beta sequences. Every distinct CDR3 protein forms one entry, paired with its most common genes and DNA. Clone size and V and J calls follow TCRdb, not the original study. The sample table contains roughly 2 million distinct CDR3 sequences; only one count was recorded for approximately 50% of them. The ten biggest clones cover approximately 2% of the sample.

The chain links TRBV5-1 with TRBJ1-2, and 11 junction bases match TRBD1. This sequence originates from a woman aged 35 to 49 in good health. Material: blood. Here is the DNA: TGCGCCAGCAGCCACCTACCCGGGACAGGGGGCTATGGCTACACCTTC. This is translated as CASSHLPGTGGYGYTF. Joined to the reference TRBV5-1 and TRBJ1-2 proteins, this CDR3 gives the full variable domain: KAGVTQTPRYLIKTRGQQVTLSCSPISGHRSVSWYQQTPGQGLQFLFEYFSETQRNKGNFPGRFSGRQFSNSRSEMNVSTLELGDSALYLCASSHLPGTGGYGYTFGSGTRLTVV.